Following are 32 T cell receptor beta chains from one sample sequenced in a study of shared clonotypes between healthy human individuals. Measured with immunoSEQ multiplex PCR; TCRdb has only the in-frame clones, and not every one. The table has roughly 1,100,000 clones, roughly 75% seen once. Sequenced sample: memory CD4+ T cells sorted from blood. Described subset: CD45RA-negative fraction. These receptors were taken from a man between 18 and 35 years old in good health.

The chain employs TRBV4-2 and TRBJ1-4; no firm D call. Germline CDR1 reads LGHNA; CDR2 reads YNFKEQ. V was trimmed by 6 bases and J by 7 bases, leaving 9 bases between them. The CDR3 totals 12 residues. The CDR3, as DNA: TGTGCCAGCAGTTACGGAGGTGAAAAACTGTTTTTT. Its protein is CASSYGGEKLFF.

This rearrangement joins TRBV9 to TRBJ2-3, with D perhaps given as TRBD1 or TRBD2 (5 bases each). This CDR3 comprises 16 residues. The V and J ends lost 2 bases and 0 bases respectively, with 13 bases between them. Germline lookup yields CDR1 SGDLS and CDR2 YYNGEE. DNA for the CDR3: TGTGCCAGCAGCGTCCGAGGGACGACTAGCACAGATACGCAGTATTTT. Its translation is CASSVRGTTSTDTQYF.

This clone has a handful of counts. The chain joins TRBV7-2 to TRBJ2-6; no definite D call. Per germline, CDR1 SGHTA and CDR2 FQGNSA. The CDR3 totals 17 residues. Trimming left V 2 bases short and J 2 bases short, with 13 bases between. CDR3 residues: CASSLRPRSTGANVLTF. CDR3 nucleotide sequence: TGTGCCAGCAGCTTAAGGCCGAGAAGTACTGGGGCCAACGTCCTGACTTTC.

V gene TRBV19 combines with J gene TRBJ2-6; tentative D call: TRBD2 (6 bases). Looked up from germline, CDR1 is LNHDA and CDR2 is SQIVND (reference sequence). V lost 5 bases and J lost 2, with 13 bases in between. CDR3 size: 16 residues. The CDR3 DNA is TGTGCCAGTAGTCGGGGGAGGACAACTGGGGCCAACGTCCTGACTTTC. It yields the protein CASSRGRTTGANVLTF.

The chain combines TRBV28 with TRBJ1-4, with 8 bases fitting TRBD1. Per the germline V gene, CDR1 is MDHEN and CDR2 is SYDVKM. The ends lost 6 bases at V and 7 bases at J; junction bases unmatched: 10. The CDR3 is made up of 15 amino acids. CDR3 nucleotide sequence: TGTGCCAGCAGCCCTCGGGGGGGGACAGGTGAAAAACTGTTTTTT. Translating gives CASSPRGGTGEKLFF.

The V gene is TRBV7-2, the J gene TRBJ2-5; TRBD2 aligns across 8 bases. This CDR3 contains 16 residues. The germline gives CDR1 SGHTA, CDR2 FQGNSA. The V gene end was trimmed by 0 bases and the J gene end by 2 bases; junction bases not matched to a gene: 5. DNA for the CDR3: TGTGCCAGCAGCTTAGCCGGGACTAGGGGGCAAGAGACCCAGTACTTC. This encodes CASSLAGTRGQETQYF. The entire variable domain, with the rest obtained from reference TRBV7-2 and TRBJ2-5, is as follows: GAGVSQSPSNKVTEKGKDVELRCDPISGHTALYWYRQSLGQGLEFLIYFQGNSAPDKSGLPSDRFSAERTGGSVSTLTIQRTQQEDSAVYLCASSLAGTRGQETQYFGPGTRLLVL.

The genes are TRBV19 and TRBJ1-2, with 7 positions matching TRBD1. CDR1 and CDR2 from the germline V gene are LNHDA and SQIVND (reference sequence). The CDR3 is 16 residues long. Trimming removed 7 bases from V and 4 bases from J; junction bases left unmatched: 15. CDR3: CASNSRTGSAGYGYTF. The CDR3 DNA is TGTGCCAGTAACTCCCGGACAGGTTCCGCTGGCTATGGCTACACCTTC.

This CDR3 reads CASNRGGIEETQYF. The CDR3 DNA sequence: TGTGCCAGCAATCGGGGGGGTATCGAAGAGACCCAGTACTTC. The chain couples TRBV9 to TRBJ2-5, with TRBD2 matching over 8 bases. The CDR3 has 14 amino acids. Germline CDR1 and CDR2: SGDLS and YYNGEE. J lost 3 bases, V lost 6 bases, and 7 bases had no gene match.

The chain links TRBV5-1 to TRBJ1-4; TRBD1 might be the D (5 bases). Germline CDR1 reads SGHRS; CDR2 reads YFSETQ. Trimming shortened V by 1 base and J by 2 bases, and 9 bases separated the two germline ends. CDR3 size: 15 residues. Written as DNA, the CDR3 is TGCGCCAGCAGCTTGAACGGGGCGACTAATGAAAAACTGTTTTTT. Its translation is CASSLNGATNEKLFF. The full variable domain, in which reference TRBV5-1 and TRBJ1-4 provide the parts outside the CDR3, is KAGVTQTPRYLIKTRGQQVTLSCSPISGHRSVSWYQQTPGQGLQFLFEYFSETQRNKGNFPGRFSGRQFSNSRSEMNVSTLELGDSALYLCASSLNGATNEKLFFGSGTQLSVL.

The J gene is TRBJ2-5, the V gene TRBV11-3, with D possibly called TRBD1 or TRBD2 (5 bases each). CDR3 size: 13 residues. Trimming removed 4 bases at V and 7 bases at J, with 13 bases between. Per germline, CDR1 SGHNT and CDR2 YENEEA. The CDR3 is CASSSPPGGTQYF. The CDR3 DNA follows: TGTGCCAGCAGCTCACCCCCTGGGGGGACCCAGTACTTC.

This chain joins TRBV18 and TRBJ1-1; unclear D gene. V was cut by 3 bases and J by 1 base, with 12 bases left in between. Germline CDR1 KGHSH, CDR2 LQKENI. CDR3 size: 15 residues. The CDR3: CASSPTGKGNTEAFF. The DNA for the CDR3 is TGTGCCAGCTCACCGACGGGGAAGGGGAACACTGAAGCTTTCTTT.

This chain uses TRBV9 with TRBJ2-5; 16 bases match TRBD2. The junction had 7 bases not matched to a gene; V was cut back by 3 bases and J by 5 bases. The CDR3 contains 17 residues. The germline V gene encodes CDR1 SGDLS and CDR2 YYNGEE. CDR3 sequence: CASSEGGLAGGLETQYF. Here the CDR3 DNA reads TGTGCCAGCAGCGAGGGGGGACTAGCGGGAGGGTTGGAGACCCAGTACTTC.

This clone was found once. V is TRBV7-2 and J is TRBJ1-4; tentative D call: TRBD1 (5 bases). In germline, CDR1 is SGHTA, CDR2 FQGNSA. This CDR3 comprises 16 residues. V was trimmed by 2 bases and J by 3 bases, leaving 13 bases between them. CDR3 coding DNA: TGTGCCAGCAGCTTAACGCGGGGCGTAGCTAATGAAAAACTGTTTTTT. Residues: CASSLTRGVANEKLFF.

V gene TRBV9 combines with J gene TRBJ2-3; 14 bases fit TRBD2. Germline V gene data show CDR1 as SGDLS and CDR2 as YYNGEE. CDR3 size: 17 residues. Losses at the gene ends were 0 bases for V and 4 bases for J; bases not matched to a gene: 4. In nucleotides, the CDR3 is TGTGCCAGCAGCGTAGCTGGGGGACTAGCGGGGGCAGATACGCAGTATTTT. Encoded protein: CASSVAGGLAGADTQYF.

The V call is TRBV29-1, the J call TRBJ1-1; D remains unclear. Per germline, CDR1 SQVTM and CDR2 ANQGSEA. CDR3 length equals 13 residues. V dropped 0 bases and J dropped 11 bases, with 16 bases sitting between them. The CDR3 is CSVEDLGRSVAFF. In DNA, the CDR3 is TGCAGCGTTGAAGATTTAGGCAGGTCGGTTGCTTTCTTT.

In nucleotides, the CDR3 is TGTGCCAGCACCAGCCTCGGGCACACTGAAGCTTTCTTT. It is translated as CASTSLGHTEAFF. This sequence joins TRBV6-1 and TRBJ1-1; D is undetermined. CDR1 and CDR2 (germline): MNHNS, SASEGT. The CDR3 is 13 amino acids. Trimming left V 7 bases short and J 3 bases short, with 12 bases between.

V usage is TRBV7-2 and J usage is TRBJ2-2; no clear D gene. CDR1 is SGHTA, CDR2 FQGNSA, per germline. Trimming cost V 5 bases and J 4 bases, with 8 bases left between them. The CDR3 loop spans 13 amino acids. CDR3 sequence: CASSRAVTGELFF. CDR3 DNA: TGTGCCAGCAGCCGGGCGGTCACCGGGGAGCTGTTTTTT.

This rearrangement joins TRBV11-2 to TRBJ2-7, with D possibly matching TRBD1 (6 bases). V lost 1 base to trimming and J lost 7 bases, with 11 bases between them. Looked up from germline, CDR1 is SGHAT and CDR2 is FQNNGV. CDR3 length: 13 residues. The CDR3 DNA sequence: TGTGCCAGCAGCTTAGGGGGGCCGGGGGAGCAGTACTTC. This gives the protein CASSLGGPGEQYF.

The genes are TRBV5-1 and TRBJ2-3; no firm D call. The CDR3 consists of 15 residues. V gave up 0 bases and J gave up 1 base, with 9 bases separating them. The germline CDR1 and CDR2 sequences are SGHRS and YFSETQ. In nucleotides, the CDR3 is TGCGCCAGCAGCTTGGAACTGGGTGGCACAGATACGCAGTATTTT. This encodes CASSLELGGTDTQYF.

This clone has more than one count but fewer than ten. The CDR3 DNA follows: TGTGCCAGCAGTTACTGGGACTTCCATGGGGAGGAAAAACTGTTTTTT. It specifies CASSYWDFHGEEKLFF. V usage is TRBV6-6 and J usage is TRBJ1-4; D is possibly TRBD1 (5 bases). The germline gives CDR1 MNHNY, CDR2 SVGAGI (reference sequence). Trimming took 1 base from V and 8 from J, leaving 17 bases between them. The CDR3 runs to 16 residues.

A remark on this clone: Other DNA sequences in this sample translate to the same CDR3. This chain links TRBV27 with TRBJ1-6, with D possibly being TRBD1 (6 bases). The CDR3 totals 17 residues. Germline V gene data show CDR1 as MNHEY and CDR2 as SMNVEV (reference sequence). Trimming cost V 3 bases and J 0 bases, with 12 bases left between them. CDR3 in amino acids: CASSFRQAGSYNSPLHF. CDR3 DNA: TGTGCCAGCAGTTTCAGACAGGCGGGCTCCTATAATTCACCCCTCCACTTT.

This clone was seen only a few times. This chain connects TRBV7-9 to TRBJ1-5; D is unresolved. The germline CDR1 and CDR2 sequences are SEHNR and FQNEAQ (reference sequence). V lost 5 bases and J lost 7, with 12 bases in between. The CDR3 has 13 residues. The chain's CDR3 is CASSPNEAQPQHF. In nucleotides, the CDR3 is TGTGCCAGCAGCCCGAATGAAGCCCAGCCCCAGCATTTT.

The chain is built from TRBV7-2 and TRBJ1-4; tentatively, D is TRBD1 (5 bases). CDR1 and CDR2 from the germline V gene are SGHTA and FQGNSA. The CDR3 consists of 16 residues. V dropped 5 bases and J dropped 2 bases, with 15 bases sitting between them. Here the CDR3 DNA reads TGTGCCAGCAGCCCCCAAGGGGTTTCTACTAATGAAAAACTGTTTTTT. It codes for CASSPQGVSTNEKLFF. Looking up the rest from reference TRBV7-2 and TRBJ1-4 gives the full variable domain: GAGVSQSPSNKVTEKGKDVELRCDPISGHTALYWYRQSLGQGLEFLIYFQGNSAPDKSGLPSDRFSAERTGGSVSTLTIQRTQQEDSAVYLCASSPQGVSTNEKLFFGSGTQLSVL.

This clone has a single count. The chain uses TRBV12-5 and TRBJ2-7; D is uncertain. The germline V gene has CDR1 LGHNT and CDR2 FRNRAP. There are 11 residues in the CDR3. Trimming left V 6 bases short and J 7 bases short, with 10 bases between. The CDR3 protein is CASGLGIEQYF. Here the CDR3 DNA reads TGTGCTAGTGGCCTGGGGATTGAGCAGTACTTC.

The chain has TRBV7-2 and TRBJ1-2; 12 bases match TRBD1. The CDR3 spans 16 residues. Germline V gene data show CDR1 as SGHTA and CDR2 as FQGNSA. Germline trimming cut 5 bases from V and 6 bases from J; bases unmatched to any gene: 10. The CDR3 loop reads CASSTWDRGRGDGYTF. DNA of the CDR3: TGTGCCAGCAGCACCTGGGACAGGGGGCGCGGGGATGGCTACACCTTC.

The table lists this clone with a few counts. This chain uses TRBV10-3 with TRBJ2-2; TRBD2 matches 8 bases. The V segment lost 4 bases and the J segment 4 bases; nucleotides outside the gene matches: 5. The length of the CDR3 is 15 residues. Per the germline V gene, CDR1 is ENHRY and CDR2 is SYGVKD. In nucleotides, the CDR3 is TGTGCCATCAGTGGTGAGACTAGCGCCACCGGGGAGCTGTTTTTT. Translating gives CAISGETSATGELFF.

CDR3 sequence (DNA): TGTGCCAGTACCACGACTAGCGGAGAGTTCTACGAGCAGTACTTC. Translation: CASTTTSGEFYEQYF. The rearrangement joins TRBV19 to TRBJ2-7, with 9 bases aligning to TRBD2. This CDR3 has 15 residues. After removal of 7 bases from V and 3 bases from J, the junction contained 10 bases not matched to a gene. Germline V lookup: CDR1 LNHDA, CDR2 SQIVND (reference sequence).

J is TRBJ1-5 and V is TRBV9, with 10 positions matching TRBD1. V lost 4 bases and J lost 0; bases outside the gene matches: 13. Per germline, CDR1 SGDLS and CDR2 YYNGEE. This CDR3 region has 19 residues. The CDR3 protein is CASSCRARQGAYSNQPQHF. The CDR3 region has the DNA TGTGCCAGCAGCTGTCGGGCGAGACAGGGGGCTTATAGCAATCAGCCCCAGCATTTT. The variable domain in full, with the rest retrieved from reference TRBV9 and TRBJ1-5, is DSGVTQTPKHLITATGQRVTLRCSPRSGDLSVYWYQQSLDQGLQFLIQYYNGEERAKGNILERFSAQQFPDLHSELNLSSLELGDSALYFCASSCRARQGAYSNQPQHFGDGTRLSIL.

The rearrangement links TRBV5-4 to TRBJ1-1; D is uncertain. Per the germline V gene, CDR1 is SGHNT and CDR2 is YYREEE (reference sequence). V was trimmed by 6 bases and J by 1 base, leaving 10 bases between them. This CDR3 comprises 13 residues. CDR3: CASTSRGNTEAFF. The DNA for the CDR3 is TGTGCCAGCACGAGCAGAGGGAACACTGAAGCTTTCTTT.

The rearrangement joins TRBV6-5 to TRBJ1-1, with 10 bases aligning to TRBD1. Germline CDR1 is MNHEY and CDR2 is SVGAGI. The CDR3 is 14 amino acids. The J segment lost 5 bases and the V segment lost 5 bases, leaving 5 bases of the junction unmatched. The CDR3, as DNA: TGTGCCAGCAGTGTGGACAGGGGGAGGACTGAAGCTTTCTTT. The encoded protein is CASSVDRGRTEAFF.

Notes on this clone: With only one base between it and a far larger clone, this is likely a read error. Other DNA sequences in this sample translate to the same CDR3. This chain joins TRBV11-2 and TRBJ1-1; D is ambiguous. With 1 base removed from V and 1 base from J, the gap between germline ends came to 4 bases. CDR1 is SGHAT, CDR2 FQNNGV, per germline. This CDR3 region has 13 residues. DNA for the CDR3: TGTGCCAGCAGCTTAGTGGCGAACACTGAAGCTTTCTTT. It yields the protein CASSLVANTEAFF.

The chain joins TRBV7-2 to TRBJ2-1; no definite D call. CDR1 and CDR2 from the germline V gene are SGHTA and FQGNSA. Trimming removed 9 bases at V and 0 bases at J, with 15 bases between. The CDR3 covers 15 residues. The CDR3 coding sequence is TGTGCCAGTATCCTCTCGTGGGCCTCCTACAATGAGCAGTTCTTC. It specifies CASILSWASYNEQFF.